Listed below are T cell receptor beta chains from one sample, sequenced in a study of blood T cell repertoires in COVID-19. TCRdb keeps only in-frame clones here, not all; method: immunoSEQ multiplex PCR. The sample lists about 160,000 clones, 70% to 90% occurring once. The source material was peripheral blood. The receptor set was obtained from a woman aged 45-65 years with COVID-19, enrolled during active disease. Both conserved end residues are trimmed from each CDR3.

J,V,CDR3
TRBJ1-2,TRBV21-1,ASSKSSRNYGYT
TRBJ2-7,TRBV28,ASSHTSGGYEQY
TRBJ1-1,TRBV30,AWSVTGVWTEAF
TRBJ2-3,TRBV5-1,ASSLTSGDGDTQY
TRBJ2-7,TRBV5-1,ASSVGQGLDEQY
TRBJ2-7,TRBV19,ASSFTSGADYEQY
TRBJ1-6,TRBV6-5,ASSFDRGLGSPLH
TRBJ1-1,TRBV6-2/TRBV6-3,ASSYTLNTEAF
TRBJ1-1,TRBV5-6,ASSGTDFNTEAF
TRBJ1-1,TRBV11-3,ASSLGQKNTEAF
TRBJ1-2,TRBV30,AWGTDYGYT